This is a list of T cell receptor beta chains from one sample in a study of blood T cells in healthy people across ages. TCRdb recomputed calls from the 5' RACE reads with MiXCR, one row per CDR3 protein. The sample lists approximately 290,000 distinct CDR3 sequences; around 30% were seen once. The sample was blood. These receptors came from a woman between 65 and 79 years old in good health. The CDR3 runs from the conserved cysteine through the conserved F or W. The D gene is left open where the match is weak. Some rows mark clone size as missing; the rest say once, few, many or name a class of expanded clone.

TRBV28,TRBD2,few,TRBJ2-1,TGTGCCAGCAGCGATATTATAGCGGGGGGCACCAATGAGCAGTTCTTC,CASSDIIAGGTNEQFF
TRBV15,NA,NA,TRBJ2-2,TGTGCCACCAGCAGAGCCAGGAGTAACACCGGGGAGCTGTTTTTT,CATSRARSNTGELFF
TRBV7-2,TRBD2,NA,TRBJ2-1,TGTGCCAGCAGCTCGTTCCTAGCGGGATCCTCCTACAATGAGCAGTTCTTC,CASSSFLAGSSYNEQFF
TRBV7-9,TRBD1,NA,TRBJ1-1,TGTGCCAGCAGGTTGGGACAGGGGAACACTGAAGCTTTCTTT,CASRLGQGNTEAFF
TRBV6-1,TRBD2,NA,TRBJ2-1,TGTGCCAGCAGTGGCAACCGACTAGCGGGAGAGGTCAATGAGCAGTTCTTC,CASSGNRLAGEVNEQFF
TRBV10-2,TRBD2,NA,TRBJ2-1,TGCGCCTGTGAGCTGGGTGCGGGAGCCTCTGAGCAGTTCTTC,CACELGAGASEQFF
TRBV14,NA,NA,TRBJ1-2,TGTGCCAGCAGCCAGACGATGTCTGGCAGAACTAACTTC,CASSQTMSGRTNF
TRBV28,NA,few,TRBJ2-1,TGTGCCAGCAGTCCGAGGCGGGGCCATGAGCAGTTCTTC,CASSPRRGHEQFF
TRBV5-1,NA,NA,TRBJ2-2,TGCGCCAGCAGCGTTCAGGGTTCGAACGGGGAGCTGTTTTTT,CASSVQGSNGELFF
TRBV7-2,NA,few,TRBJ2-4,TGTGCCAGCAGCTTTAAAAACATTCAGTACTTC,CASSFKNIQYF
TRBV5-1,NA,NA,TRBJ2-3,TGCGCCAGCAGCGTTCAGCCCTCGGGAGATACGCAGTATTTT,CASSVQPSGDTQYF
TRBV11-3,TRBD2,NA,TRBJ2-7,TGTGCCAGCAGCTTAGATCGGTTTGCGGGAGGGGACTACGAGCAGTACTTC,CASSLDRFAGGDYEQYF
TRBV12-3/TRBV12-4,TRBD1,NA,TRBJ1-5,TGTGCCAGCAGTCCCCGGACAGGGGAAATGGGTCAGCCCCAGCATTTT,CASSPRTGEMGQPQHF
TRBV5-5,NA,few,TRBJ1-2,TGTGCCAGCAGCCCAAACGAGGGTGGGAACTATGGCTACACCTTC,CASSPNEGGNYGYTF
TRBV11-2,NA,NA,TRBJ2-5,TGTGCCAGCAGCTTACAGGGTTTCGGGCCAGAGACCCAGTACTTC,CASSLQGFGPETQYF
TRBV3-1,NA,NA,TRBJ2-2,TGTGCCAGCAGCCGCGGACCCAAGGGCGGGGAGCTGTTTTTT,CASSRGPKGGELFF
TRBV19,TRBD2,many,TRBJ2-7,TGTGCCAGTAGTGTGCTAGCGGGAGGGCCGAGGGAGCAGTACTTC,CASSVLAGGPREQYF
TRBV5-5,NA,few,TRBJ2-1,TGTGCCAGCAGCTCCCGGGGCGGTGGGAGGTGGCTTGAGCAGTTCTTC,CASSSRGGGRWLEQFF
TRBV11-2,NA,NA,TRBJ2-1,TGTGCCAGCAGCTTAGCGGGGAGCAAGCAATTGAGCAATGAGCAGTTCTTC,CASSLAGSKQLSNEQFF
TRBV12-3/TRBV12-4,TRBD2,few,TRBJ2-1,TGTGCCAGCAGTCCATCGACTAGCGGTAATGAGCAGTTCTTC,CASSPSTSGNEQFF
TRBV7-9,NA,once,TRBJ2-7,TGTGCCAGCAGCTTAGCGGGAGGAATCCCCTTTTCCTCCTACGAGCAGTACTTC,CASSLAGGIPFSSYEQYF
TRBV4-1,NA,NA,TRBJ2-3,TGCGCCAGCACTGCCGAGCGGGGCACAGATACGCAGTATTTT,CASTAERGTDTQYF
TRBV4-3,TRBD2,few,TRBJ2-3,TGCGCCAGCAGCCAAGTATTAGCGGGACACCCGTGGGAGTCTACGCAGTATTTT,CASSQVLAGHPWESTQYF
TRBV29-1,NA,few,TRBJ1-1,TGCAGCGTTTCAGGGCAGTACAACACTGAAGCTTTCTTT,CSVSGQYNTEAFF
TRBV7-2,NA,few,TRBJ2-7,TGTGCCAGCAGCCCCCGAGGGGGGGCGTCTGTCTCCTACGAGCAGTACTTC,CASSPRGGASVSYEQYF
TRBV20-1,TRBD2,few,TRBJ2-7,TGCAGTGCTAGAGATCAACTAGCGGGAGTCTACGAGCAGTACTTC,CSARDQLAGVYEQYF